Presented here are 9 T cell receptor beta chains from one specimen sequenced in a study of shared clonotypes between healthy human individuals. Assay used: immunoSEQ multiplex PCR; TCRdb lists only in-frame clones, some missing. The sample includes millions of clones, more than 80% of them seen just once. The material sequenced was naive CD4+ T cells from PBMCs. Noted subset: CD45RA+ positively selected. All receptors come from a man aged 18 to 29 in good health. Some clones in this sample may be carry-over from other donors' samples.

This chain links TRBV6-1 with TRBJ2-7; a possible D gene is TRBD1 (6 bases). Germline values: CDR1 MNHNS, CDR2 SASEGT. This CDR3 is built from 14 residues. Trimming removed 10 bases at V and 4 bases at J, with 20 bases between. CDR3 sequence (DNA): TGTGCCACAAACCGACAGGCCCCTGCTTACGAGCAGTACTTC. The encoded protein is CATNRQAPAYEQYF.

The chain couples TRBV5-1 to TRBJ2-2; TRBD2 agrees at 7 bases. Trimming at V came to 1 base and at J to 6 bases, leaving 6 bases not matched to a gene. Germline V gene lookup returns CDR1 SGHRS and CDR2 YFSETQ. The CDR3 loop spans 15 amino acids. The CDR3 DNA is TGCGCCAGCAGCTTGAACAGCGGGACGTCCGGGGAGCTGTTTTTT. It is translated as CASSLNSGTSGELFF.

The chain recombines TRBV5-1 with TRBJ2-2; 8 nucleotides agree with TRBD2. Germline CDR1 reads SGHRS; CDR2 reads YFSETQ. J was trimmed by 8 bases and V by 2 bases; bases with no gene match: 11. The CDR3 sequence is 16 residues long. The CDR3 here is CASSFVAGQAPGELFF. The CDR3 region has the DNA TGCGCCAGCAGCTTCGTAGCGGGACAAGCCCCGGGGGAGCTGTTTTTT.

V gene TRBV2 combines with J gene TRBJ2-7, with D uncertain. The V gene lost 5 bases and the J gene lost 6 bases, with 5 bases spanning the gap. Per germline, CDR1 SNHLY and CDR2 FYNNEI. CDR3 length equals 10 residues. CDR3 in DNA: TGTGCCAGCAGTAATGTCGAGCAGTACTTC. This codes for CASSNVEQYF.

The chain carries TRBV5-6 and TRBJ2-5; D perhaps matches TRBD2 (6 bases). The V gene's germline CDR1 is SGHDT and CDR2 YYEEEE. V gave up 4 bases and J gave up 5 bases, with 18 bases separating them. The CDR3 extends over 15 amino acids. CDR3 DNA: TGTGCCAGCAGCAAGGGTCGGGGGATCATGGAGACCCAGTACTTC. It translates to CASSKGRGIMETQYF.

CDR3 in DNA: TGCGCCAGCAGCTATGGGAATGGCAAAGAGACCCAGTACTTC. Translating it yields CASSYGNGKETQYF. The chain uses TRBV5-1 and TRBJ2-5; D call uncertain. Germline V gene sequence: CDR1 SGHRS, CDR2 YFSETQ. V lost 3 bases to trimming and J lost 3 bases, with 12 bases between them. CDR3 size: 14 residues.

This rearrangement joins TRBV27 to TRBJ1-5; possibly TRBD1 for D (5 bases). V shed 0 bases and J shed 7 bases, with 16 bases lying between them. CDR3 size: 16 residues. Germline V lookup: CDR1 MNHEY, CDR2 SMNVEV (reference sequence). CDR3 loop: CASSLSGPWGGQPQHF. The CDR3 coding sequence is TGTGCCAGCAGTTTATCTGGCCCCTGGGGCGGCCAGCCCCAGCATTTT.

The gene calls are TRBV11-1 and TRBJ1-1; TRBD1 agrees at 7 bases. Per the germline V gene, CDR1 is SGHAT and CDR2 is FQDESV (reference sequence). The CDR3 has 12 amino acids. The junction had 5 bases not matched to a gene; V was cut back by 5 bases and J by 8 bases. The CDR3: CASSLGTVEAFF. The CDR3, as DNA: TGTGCCAGCAGCCTGGGGACAGTCGAAGCTTTCTTT.

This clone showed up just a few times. The CDR3 DNA is TGTGCCAGTAGTGCCCGACAGTTTAGCAATCAGCCCCAGCATTTT. It codes for CASSARQFSNQPQHF. The chain uses TRBV19 and TRBJ1-5, with a tentative D call TRBD1 (5 bases). Trimming removed 5 bases from V and 0 bases from J, with 11 bases in between. The germline gives CDR1 LNHDA, CDR2 SQIVND (reference sequence). This CDR3 contains 15 residues.